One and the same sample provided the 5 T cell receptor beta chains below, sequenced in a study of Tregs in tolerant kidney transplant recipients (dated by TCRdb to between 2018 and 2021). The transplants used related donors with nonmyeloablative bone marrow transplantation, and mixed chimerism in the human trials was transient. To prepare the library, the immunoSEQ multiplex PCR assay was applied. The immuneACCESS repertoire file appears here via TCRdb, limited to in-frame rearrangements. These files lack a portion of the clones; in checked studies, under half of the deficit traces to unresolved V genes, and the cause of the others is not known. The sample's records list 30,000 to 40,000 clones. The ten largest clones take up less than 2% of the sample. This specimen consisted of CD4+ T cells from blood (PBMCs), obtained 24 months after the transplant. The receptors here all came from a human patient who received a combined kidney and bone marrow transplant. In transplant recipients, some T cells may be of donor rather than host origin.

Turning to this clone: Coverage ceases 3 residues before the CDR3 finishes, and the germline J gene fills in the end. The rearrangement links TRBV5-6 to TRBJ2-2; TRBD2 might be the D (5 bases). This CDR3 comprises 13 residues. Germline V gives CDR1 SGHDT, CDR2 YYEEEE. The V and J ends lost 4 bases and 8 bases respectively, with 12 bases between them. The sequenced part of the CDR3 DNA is TGTGCCAGCAGCCCCAGGACTCGGGGGGAG. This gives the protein CASSPRTRGE. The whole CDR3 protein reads CASSPRTRGELFF.

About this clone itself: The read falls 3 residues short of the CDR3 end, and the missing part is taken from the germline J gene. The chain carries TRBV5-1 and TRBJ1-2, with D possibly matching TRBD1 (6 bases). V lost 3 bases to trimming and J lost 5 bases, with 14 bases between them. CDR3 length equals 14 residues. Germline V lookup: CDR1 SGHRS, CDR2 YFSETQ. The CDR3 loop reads CASSSTTGQYGYTF. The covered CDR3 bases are TGCGCCAGCAGCTCAACGACGGGACAATATGGC.

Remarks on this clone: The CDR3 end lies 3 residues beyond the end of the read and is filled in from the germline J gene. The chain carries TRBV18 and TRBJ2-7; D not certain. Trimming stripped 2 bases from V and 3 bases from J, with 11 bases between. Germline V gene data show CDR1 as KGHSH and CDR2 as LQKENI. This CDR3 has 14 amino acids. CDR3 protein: CASSPAGTIYEQYF. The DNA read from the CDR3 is TGTGCCAGCTCACCAGCAGGTACGATCTACGAG.

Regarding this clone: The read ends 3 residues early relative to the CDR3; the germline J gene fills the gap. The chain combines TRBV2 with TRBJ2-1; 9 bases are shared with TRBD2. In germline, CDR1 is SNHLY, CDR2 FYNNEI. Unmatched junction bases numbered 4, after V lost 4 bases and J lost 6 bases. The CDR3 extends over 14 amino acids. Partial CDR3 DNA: TGTGCCAGCAGTGCGGAGACTAGCGGCAATGAG. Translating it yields CASSAETSGNE. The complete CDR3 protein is CASSAETSGNEQFF.

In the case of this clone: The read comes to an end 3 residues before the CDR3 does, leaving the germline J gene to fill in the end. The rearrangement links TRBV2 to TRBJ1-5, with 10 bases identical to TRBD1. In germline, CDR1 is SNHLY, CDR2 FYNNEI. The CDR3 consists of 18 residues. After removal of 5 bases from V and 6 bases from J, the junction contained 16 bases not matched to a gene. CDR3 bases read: TGTGCCAGCAGTTTCGACAGGGGGCTTCCCCTGGTAACTCAGCCC. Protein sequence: CASSFDRGLPLVTQP. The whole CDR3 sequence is CASSFDRGLPLVTQPQHF.